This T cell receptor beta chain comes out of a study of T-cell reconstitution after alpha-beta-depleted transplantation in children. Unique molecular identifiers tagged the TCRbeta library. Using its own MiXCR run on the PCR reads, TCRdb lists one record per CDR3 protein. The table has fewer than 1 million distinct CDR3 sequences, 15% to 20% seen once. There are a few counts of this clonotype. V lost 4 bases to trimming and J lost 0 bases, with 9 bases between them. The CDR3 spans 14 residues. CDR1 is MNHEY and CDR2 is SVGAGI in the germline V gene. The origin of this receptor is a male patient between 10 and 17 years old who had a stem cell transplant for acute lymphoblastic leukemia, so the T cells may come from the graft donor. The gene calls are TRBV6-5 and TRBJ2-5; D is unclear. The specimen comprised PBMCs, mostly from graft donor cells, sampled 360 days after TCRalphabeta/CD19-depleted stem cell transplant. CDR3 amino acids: CASSFGSNQETQYF. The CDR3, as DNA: TGTGCCAGCAGTTTCGGCTCAAACCAAGAGACCCAGTACTTC.